A single sample is the source of the 8 T cell receptor beta chains below, sequenced in a study of cytomegalovirus exposure and HLA in healthy donors. PCR employed 60 Vbeta and 13 Jbeta primers. Using immunoSEQ multiplex PCR, the repertoire was profiled, and TCRdb retains in-frame clones only, with some absent. The table lists tens of thousands of clones, 65% to 85% of them singletons. Sequencing was carried out using PBMCs. These receptors were taken from a man between 18 and 35 years old in good health and CMV-seronegative.

This clone was seen more than once but under ten times. The rearrangement uses TRBV6-1 and TRBJ2-5; tentatively, D is TRBD1 (6 bases). The V gene lost 6 bases and the J gene lost 4 bases, with 15 bases spanning the gap. Germline V CDR1 and CDR2: MNHNS, SASEGT. The CDR3 length is 14 residues. Written as DNA, the CDR3 is TGTGCCAGCAGAAGAAACAGGGCACGAGAGACCCAGTACTTC. Translating gives CASRRNRARETQYF.

J is TRBJ1-2 and V is TRBV7-8; D not certain. The V gene's germline CDR1 is SGHVS and CDR2 FQNEAQ. The CDR3 spans 17 residues. Trimming left V 5 bases short and J 4 bases short, with 23 bases between. The CDR3 bases are TGTGCCAGCAGCCCCTCGGGTTTACCCCCCCTCATCTATGGCTACACCTTC. This sequence encodes CASSPSGLPPLIYGYTF.

The chain carries TRBV4-2 and TRBJ2-3; 12 positions match TRBD2. Per the germline V gene, CDR1 is LGHNA and CDR2 is YNFKEQ. Losses at the gene ends were 1 base for V and 3 bases for J; bases not matched to a gene: 5. This CDR3 contains 17 residues. In nucleotides, the CDR3 is TGTGCCAGCAGCCAAGGGACTAGCGGGAAGGGGACAGATACGCAGTATTTT. Its protein is CASSQGTSGKGTDTQYF.

The chain employs TRBV6-6 and TRBJ2-2; perhaps TRBD1 as D (5 bases). This CDR3 has 13 amino acids. V lost 5 bases and J lost 1, with 5 bases in between. The V gene's germline CDR1 is MNHNY and CDR2 SVGAGI (reference sequence). CDR3 residues: CASSGQNTGELFF. The CDR3 DNA is TGTGCCAGCAGTGGACAGAACACCGGGGAGCTGTTTTTT.

The table lists this clone with a count of one. The chain couples TRBV28 to TRBJ1-1, with TRBD1 as a possible D gene (6 bases). The CDR3 length is 13 residues. Looked up from germline, CDR1 is MDHEN and CDR2 is SYDVKM. V lost 6 bases to trimming and J lost 3 bases, with 11 bases between them. The CDR3 loop reads CASRPGQYTEAFF. The CDR3 bases are TGTGCCAGCAGACCTGGACAGTACACTGAAGCTTTCTTT.

V usage is TRBV7-9 and J usage is TRBJ1-2; TRBD1 aligns across 7 bases. V lost 2 bases to trimming and J lost 8 bases; unmatched junction nucleotides: 5. The CDR3 is 13 residues long. Germline CDR1 reads SEHNR; CDR2 reads FQNEAQ (reference sequence). CDR3 coding DNA: TGTGCCAGCAGCTTACTCCAGGGGGGAGGCTACACCTTC. Amino acids: CASSLLQGGGYTF.

The rearrangement uses TRBV6-1 and TRBJ2-7; 12 nucleotides line up with TRBD2. Germline V CDR1 and CDR2: MNHNS, SASEGT. Trimming took 3 bases from V and 5 from J; bases not matched to a gene: 11. This CDR3 region has 17 residues. CDR3 nucleotides: TGTGCCAGCAGTGACCTTAGTTTTGGACTAGCGGGGAACGAGCAGTACTTC. Protein sequence: CASSDLSFGLAGNEQYF.

The V and J genes are TRBV11-2 and TRBJ1-3; D is perhaps TRBD1 (6 bases). Trimming shortened V by 5 bases and J by 0 bases, and 17 bases separated the two germline ends. This CDR3 has 17 residues. Germline CDR1 and CDR2: SGHAT and FQNNGV. The CDR3 loop is CASSPGWGRRSGNTIYF. CDR3 sequence (DNA): TGTGCCAGCAGCCCCGGTTGGGGGCGGCGCTCTGGAAACACCATATATTTT.